The 4 T cell receptor beta chains reported below all come from one sample, sequenced in a study of T cells after yellow fever vaccination. One entry per CDR3 protein results from TCRdb running MiXCR on the 5' RACE reads. This table holds around 610,000 distinct CDR3 sequences, roughly 13% found once. Sequencing used PBMCs, obtained on the day of the yellow fever booster vaccination. All receptors come from a young man who received the YFV17D yellow fever vaccine.

The chain is built from TRBV18 and TRBJ2-7; 8 bases fit TRBD2. The CDR3 has 14 residues. In germline, CDR1 is KGHSH, CDR2 LQKENI. V gave up 2 bases and J gave up 2 bases; unmatched junction bases: 2. This CDR3 is CASSPTAGAYEQYF. CDR3 bases: TGTGCCAGCTCACCAACAGCGGGAGCCTACGAGCAGTACTTC.

The chain employs TRBV9 and TRBJ2-7; weak D call: TRBD2 (6 bases). This CDR3 is built from 14 residues. The V end lost 0 bases, the J end lost 6 bases, and 13 bases lay between the germline ends. The germline gives CDR1 SGDLS, CDR2 YYNGEE. The CDR3 nucleotides read TGTGCCAGCAGCGTAGATGAGGGGAGGCGCGAGCAGTACTTC. It translates to CASSVDEGRREQYF. Full variable domain (outside the CDR3, taken from reference TRBV9 and TRBJ2-7): DSGVTQTPKHLITATGQRVTLRCSPRSGDLSVYWYQQSLDQGLQFLIQYYNGEERAKGNILERFSAQQFPDLHSELNLSSLELGDSALYFCASSVDEGRREQYFGPGTRLTVT.

This chain connects TRBV30 to TRBJ2-3, with 12 bases aligning to TRBD1. Germline trimming cut 1 base from V and 5 bases from J; bases unmatched to any gene: 7. CDR3 length equals 16 residues. Germline V CDR1 and CDR2: GTSNPN, SVGIG (reference sequence). The DNA of the CDR3 is TGTGCCTGGAGTGGACTGGGACAGGGGGCTGAAGATACGCAGTATTTT. It codes for CAWSGLGQGAEDTQYF.

This clonotype turned up a few times. V usage is TRBV3-1 and J usage is TRBJ2-7; a weak D match, TRBD1 (5 bases). Germline values: CDR1 LGHDT, CDR2 YNNKEL (reference sequence). V gave up 4 bases and J gave up 3 bases, with 10 bases separating them. This CDR3 region has 13 residues. CDR3 in DNA: TGTGCCAGCAGCCTTGACAGCTTCTACGAGCAGTACTTC. Translating it yields CASSLDSFYEQYF.